The rows below give T cell receptor beta chains drawn from one sample of a study of cytomegalovirus exposure and HLA in healthy donors. The assay was immunoSEQ multiplex PCR, and TCRdb's table has in-frame clones only and misses some. The data contain about 160,000 clones, approximately 70% of them singletons. The sequenced material came from PBMCs. These receptors were obtained from a man between 40 and 49 years old in good health and CMV-seropositive. The CDR3 runs from the conserved cysteine through the conserved F or W. Each record gives: D gene, J gene, V gene, clone size, CDR3 DNA, CDR3 protein. D genes are given only for firm matches. The size entry is marked missing in some rows and otherwise reads once, few, many or a size class.

TRBD1 | TRBJ2-1 | TRBV25-1 | . | TGTGCCAGCAGTGAATTCAAGGGACAGGGATACAATGAGCAGTTCTTC | CASSEFKGQGYNEQFF
. | TRBJ1-2 | TRBV7-9 | few | TGTTCCAGCAGCGCAGGGACTACCCCCGCTAACTATGGCTACACCTTC | CSSSAGTTPANYGYTF
TRBD2 | TRBJ2-1 | TRBV2 | . | TGTGCCAGCAGTGTAAACGGGGGGGCCTACAATGAGCAGTTCTTC | CASSVNGGAYNEQFF
. | TRBJ2-2 | TRBV7-8 | . | TGTGCCAGCAGCTCACTTCGGGGCACCGGGGAGCTGTTTTTT | CASSSLRGTGELFF
TRBD1 | TRBJ1-5 | TRBV5-1 | . | TGCGCCAGCAGCTCCGGACAGGGCGGTGGTCAGCCCCAGCATTTT | CASSSGQGGGQPQHF
. | TRBJ2-4 | TRBV7-2 | . | TGTGCCAGCAGCTTAGTGCCTGGGGGCCTGAACATTCAGTACTTC | CASSLVPGGLNIQYF
. | TRBJ1-6 | TRBV27 | . | TGTGCCAGCACCAAGCGAACAGGGAGCTCCTATAATTCACCCCTCCACTTT | CASTKRTGSSYNSPLHF
TRBD1 | TRBJ2-7 | TRBV11-1 | few | TGTGCCAGCAGGGCTGAACCGGGACAGGGGCTGAACGAGCAGTACTTC | CASRAEPGQGLNEQYF
. | TRBJ2-3 | TRBV11-2 | . | TGTGCCAGCAGCTTAGGGGACAACTACGTGTATGGCACAGATACGCAGTATTTT | CASSLGDNYVYGTDTQYF
TRBD1 | TRBJ1-2 | TRBV5-1 | . | TGCGCCAGCAGCTCGGGGACAGGGGACTATGGCTACACCTTC | CASSSGTGDYGYTF
TRBD2 | TRBJ2-3 | TRBV25-1 | . | TGTGCCAGCCGCCACCTAGCGGGGGGGAAAGATACGCAGTATTTT | CASRHLAGGKDTQYF
. | TRBJ1-1 | TRBV6-5 | . | TGTGCCAGCAGGGCGGACGGACTCCTGTTAGTAGCTTTCTTT | CASRADGLLLVAFF
. | TRBJ1-6 | TRBV5-6 | . | TGTGCCAGCAAAAGAAGCAATTCACCCCTCCACTTT | CASKRSNSPLHF
. | TRBJ1-2 | TRBV27 | once | TGTGCCAGCAGTTTATCGGCAGGGGCAGGCTACACCTTC | CASSLSAGAGYTF
TRBD1 | TRBJ2-1 | TRBV6-5 | . | TGTGCCAGCCGAACAGGGGGGAGCTCCTACAATGAGCAGTTCTTC | CASRTGGSSYNEQFF
. | TRBJ1-5 | TRBV7-2 | . | TGTGCCAGCAGCTTAGCGGGCCACGCAAATCAGCCCCAGCATTTT | CASSLAGHANQPQHF
TRBD1 | TRBJ1-2 | TRBV7-9 | once | TGTGCCAGCAGCTCACCTCAGGGGGCTGGCTACACCTTC | CASSSPQGAGYTF
. | TRBJ2-1 | TRBV27 | . | TGTGCCAGCGGGCCCGGGACTCAAGGGAATGAGCAGTTCTTC | CASGPGTQGNEQFF
TRBD1 | TRBJ2-7 | TRBV9 | . | TGTGCCAGCAGCGTAGAAGAGACAGGGTACGGGCAGTACTTC | CASSVEETGYGQYF
. | TRBJ2-5 | TRBV7-7 | . | TGTGCTAGCAGCCCCTTGGCAGGAGGTCAAGAGACCCAGTACTTC | CASSPLAGGQETQYF
TRBD1 | TRBJ2-3 | TRBV6-1 | few | TGTGCCAGCATCGAGGGGGCCGGGTCAGATACGCAGTATTTT | CASIEGAGSDTQYF
. | TRBJ2-5 | TRBV5-6 | once | TGTGCCAGCAGCCAAGGGGGGGAGGGTTGGAAGACCCAGTACTTC | CASSQGGEGWKTQYF
. | TRBJ2-5 | TRBV7-6 | . | TGTGCCAGCAGCTTAAAAGCGAGCGAGACCCAGTACTTC | CASSLKASETQYF
TRBD1 | TRBJ2-2 | TRBV6-6 | . | TGTGCCAGCACCTGGACAGGGGGCACCGGGGAGCTGTTTTTT | CASTWTGGTGELFF
. | TRBJ1-5 | TRBV7-9 | few | TGTGCCAGCAGCCCGGGTCCCCCGAATCAGCCCCAGCATTTT | CASSPGPPNQPQHF
TRBD1 | TRBJ1-5 | TRBV5-6 | . | TGTGCCAGCAGCCCCCAGGGGGTGGACAATCAGCCCCAGCATTTT | CASSPQGVDNQPQHF
. | TRBJ1-5 | TRBV4-1 | . | TGCGCCAGCAGCACGACACCATCCTCCCGTTATAGCAATCAGCCCCAGCATTTT | CASSTTPSSRYSNQPQHF
. | TRBJ1-3 | TRBV6-1 | . | TGTGCCAGCAGTGCGGACAGTTTCTCTGGAAACACCATATATTTT | CASSADSFSGNTIYF
TRBD1 | TRBJ1-4 | TRBV5-4 | many | TGTGCCAGCAGCTTGGGGGACAGGGGGAATGAAAAACTGTTTTTT | CASSLGDRGNEKLFF
. | TRBJ2-7 | TRBV6-5 | . | TGTGCCAGCAGTTACTCTGGGGCTACCTACGAGCAGTACTTC | CASSYSGATYEQYF
. | TRBJ2-1 | TRBV7-9 | . | TGTTCCAGCAGCTTATCCCAGGGGCAGCAGTTCTTC | CSSSLSQGQQFF
. | TRBJ2-1 | TRBV7-9 | . | TGTGCCAGCAGCTTTCGCCCCCCAGGGTACAATGAGCAGTTCTTC | CASSFRPPGYNEQFF
. | TRBJ1-1 | TRBV25-1 | . | TGTGCCAGCGCATCGACAGTACAAGCTTTCTTT | CASASTVQAFF
. | TRBJ2-5 | TRBV14 | . | TGTGCCAGCAGCCAAGCACTAGCCAGAGAGACCCAGTACTTC | CASSQALARETQYF
TRBD1 | TRBJ2-5 | TRBV7-9 | . | TGTGCCAGCAGCTTCCCATTTGACAGGGCGCTACGAGAGACCCAGTACTTC | CASSFPFDRALRETQYF
TRBD1 | TRBJ2-1 | TRBV2 | few | TGTGCCAGCAGTGGACCGGGACAGGTAAACAATGAGCAGTTCTTC | CASSGPGQVNNEQFF
. | TRBJ2-2 | TRBV4-3 | few | TGCGCCAGCAGCCAAGATAACGGGAAGAACACCGGGGAGCTGTTTTTT | CASSQDNGKNTGELFF
. | TRBJ1-1 | TRBV25-1 | . | TGTGCCAGCAGTTTCAGGGCCACTGAAGCTTTCTTT | CASSFRATEAFF
TRBD1 | TRBJ2-1 | TRBV7-3 | . | TGTGCCAGCAGCTCGACCGGGACAGGGGGAATTGGTGAGCAGTTCTTC | CASSSTGTGGIGEQFF
TRBD1 | TRBJ1-1 | TRBV27 | few | TGTGCCAGCAGGCTAAGACAGGGTCGTAACACTGAAGCTTTCTTT | CASRLRQGRNTEAFF
TRBD1 | TRBJ2-7 | TRBV9 | few | TGTGCCAGCAGCGTAGGTGGGGGACAGGGGTCCTACGAGCAGTACTTC | CASSVGGGQGSYEQYF
. | TRBJ2-3 | TRBV5-1 | few | TGCGCCAGCAGCTTAGGTAGCCCAGATACGCAGTATTTT | CASSLGSPDTQYF
. | TRBJ1-1 | TRBV12-5 | . | TGTGCTAGTGGTTTGGAGACATCGAACACTGAAGCTTTCTTT | CASGLETSNTEAFF
TRBD2 | TRBJ2-7 | TRBV7-8 | . | TGTGCCAGCAGTTCCCCCGGGAGGAGTACCTACGAGCAGTACTTC | CASSSPGRSTYEQYF
. | TRBJ1-1 | TRBV30 | . | TGTGCCTGCTCGCGGTTTCAGAACACTGAAGCTTTCTTT | CACSRFQNTEAFF
TRBD1 | TRBJ1-6 | TRBV27 | few | TGTGCCAGCAGTTGGGGACAGGGTGGTTCACCCCTCCACTTT | CASSWGQGGSPLHF
TRBD1 | TRBJ1-2 | TRBV19 | once | TGTGCCAGTAGTGAAGGACAGGAGATGCCTGGCTACACCTTC | CASSEGQEMPGYTF
. | TRBJ1-2 | TRBV11-2 | . | TGTGCCAGCAGCTTAGGGGGCTCCTACGGCTACACCTTC | CASSLGGSYGYTF